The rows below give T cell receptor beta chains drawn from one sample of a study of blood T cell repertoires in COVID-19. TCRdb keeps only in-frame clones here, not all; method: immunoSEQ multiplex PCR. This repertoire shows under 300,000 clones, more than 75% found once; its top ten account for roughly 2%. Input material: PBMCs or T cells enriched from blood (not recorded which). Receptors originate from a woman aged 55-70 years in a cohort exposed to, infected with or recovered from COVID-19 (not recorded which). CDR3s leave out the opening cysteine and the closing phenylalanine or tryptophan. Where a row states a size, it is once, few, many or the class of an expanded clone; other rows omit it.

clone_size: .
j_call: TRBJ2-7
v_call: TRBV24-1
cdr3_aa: ATIPVAYEQY

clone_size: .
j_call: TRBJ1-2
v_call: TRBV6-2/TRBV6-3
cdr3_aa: ASSYGQGNYGYT

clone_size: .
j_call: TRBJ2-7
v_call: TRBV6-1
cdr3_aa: ASTQLAGIFEQY

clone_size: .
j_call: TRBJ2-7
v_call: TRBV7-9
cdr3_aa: ASSPPSSNEQY

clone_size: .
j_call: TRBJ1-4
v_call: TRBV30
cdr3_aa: AWSGRQGAHEKLF

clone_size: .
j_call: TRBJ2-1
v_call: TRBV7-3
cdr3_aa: ASSFKPWDPEIGGSTDEQF

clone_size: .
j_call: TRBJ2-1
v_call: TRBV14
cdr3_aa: ASSQEVAQGSQRRQF

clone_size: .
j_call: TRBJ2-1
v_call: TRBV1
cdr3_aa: TSRQGLAGLGGYGSGQF

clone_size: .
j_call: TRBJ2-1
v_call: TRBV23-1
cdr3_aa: ASSQCRPPSGSYNEQF

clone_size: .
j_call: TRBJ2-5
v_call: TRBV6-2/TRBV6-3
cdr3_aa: ASSRRGQGETQY

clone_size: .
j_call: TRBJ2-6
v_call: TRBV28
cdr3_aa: ASSADRGRSGANVLT

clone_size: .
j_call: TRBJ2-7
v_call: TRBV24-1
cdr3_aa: ATSDQHRGIYEQY

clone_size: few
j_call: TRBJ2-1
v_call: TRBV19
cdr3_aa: ASSTLTTSGRGNEQF

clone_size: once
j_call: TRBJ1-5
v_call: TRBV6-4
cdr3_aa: ASSDPTGRRWPQH

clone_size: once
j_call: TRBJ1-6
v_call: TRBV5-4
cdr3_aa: ASSLETENSPLH

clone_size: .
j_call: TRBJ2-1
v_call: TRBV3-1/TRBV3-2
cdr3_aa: ASSPIPSGGYNEQF

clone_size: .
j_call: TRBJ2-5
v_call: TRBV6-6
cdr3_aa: ASRQGRGPETQY

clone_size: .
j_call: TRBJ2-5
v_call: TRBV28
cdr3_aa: ASSLWTGGKETQY

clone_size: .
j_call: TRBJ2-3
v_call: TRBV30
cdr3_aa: AWDPPVTLSTDTQY

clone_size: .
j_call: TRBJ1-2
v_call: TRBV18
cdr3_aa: ASSPVEGSWGYT

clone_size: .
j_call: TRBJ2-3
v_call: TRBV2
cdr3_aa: ASSEVGQGPDTQY

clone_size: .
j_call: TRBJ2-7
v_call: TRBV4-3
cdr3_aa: ASSQEGTPYEQY

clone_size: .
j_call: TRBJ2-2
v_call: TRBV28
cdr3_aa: ASSHYTGELF

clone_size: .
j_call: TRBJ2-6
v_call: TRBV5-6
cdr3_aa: ASSFTGPGANVLT

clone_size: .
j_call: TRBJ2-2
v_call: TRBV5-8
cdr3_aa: ASSLVLASGLF